The 27 T cell receptor beta chains below all came from one sample that was sequenced in a study of shared clonotypes between healthy human individuals. Sequencing was performed with immunoSEQ multiplex PCR; in TCRdb, only in-frame clones are kept and a portion is missing. The data show about 1 million clones, more than 65% seen once. The sample consisted of memory CD4+ T cells sorted from blood. Sample subset: CD45RA-negative fraction. All receptors come from a man between 18 and 35 years old in good health.

This clone has a handful of counts. The chain uses TRBV6-5 and TRBJ2-7; no clear D gene. Germline V gene data show CDR1 as MNHEY and CDR2 as SVGAGI. The CDR3 is 13 residues long. The V end was cut by 5 bases, the J end by 3 bases, with 11 bases between. CDR3 DNA: TGTGCCAGCAGTAAATTAAGGAACTACGAGCAGTACTTC. Its translation: CASSKLRNYEQYF.

This clone was observed a handful of times. The V call is TRBV6-5, the J call TRBJ1-2, with unresolved D. Trimming took 0 bases from V and 6 from J, leaving 11 bases between them. Germline values: CDR1 MNHEY, CDR2 SVGAGI. This CDR3 has 14 residues. This CDR3 reads CASSYSAGLDGYTF. In DNA, the CDR3 is TGTGCCAGCAGTTACTCTGCAGGCTTGGATGGCTACACCTTC.

For this clone: Different DNA sequences within this sample yield the same CDR3. The gene calls are TRBV7-2 and TRBJ1-6; no firm D call. CDR3 length: 14 amino acids. Trimming took 4 bases from V and 5 from J, leaving 9 bases between them. Per the germline V gene, CDR1 is SGHTA and CDR2 is FQGNSA. The CDR3 sequence: CASSSGRNNSPLHF. CDR3 coding DNA: TGTGCCAGCAGCTCGGGCCGGAATAATTCACCCCTCCACTTT.

The chain's CDR3 is CASSSPGEQRQDEDTEAFF. As DNA, the CDR3 is TGTGCCAGCAGTTCACCCGGCGAACAACGACAGGATGAGGACACTGAAGCTTTCTTT. The chain joins TRBV27 to TRBJ1-1, with a possible D match to TRBD1 (6 bases). The CDR3 contains 19 residues. The ends were cut back, 4 bases at V and 3 bases at J, with 27 bases in the middle. Germline-derived CDR1 and CDR2 are MNHEY and SMNVEV (reference sequence).

This clone was seen more than once but under ten times. The chain couples TRBV9 to TRBJ1-1; D might be TRBD1 (6 bases). This CDR3 contains 15 residues. The germline V gene has CDR1 SGDLS and CDR2 YYNGEE. V lost 0 bases to trimming and J lost 8 bases, with 17 bases between them. The DNA for the CDR3 is TGTGCCAGCAGCGTAGATACCGGGACATATCGCGAAGCTTTCTTT. The encoded protein is CASSVDTGTYREAFF.

V usage is TRBV11-3 and J usage is TRBJ2-1; TRBD2 agrees at 8 bases. The CDR3 runs 17 residues. Germline lookup yields CDR1 SGHNT and CDR2 YENEEA. J lost 7 bases, V lost 5 bases, and 16 bases had no gene match. Here the CDR3 reads CASSPGEWRGVSNEQFF. The CDR3 DNA reads TGTGCCAGCAGCCCTGGGGAATGGCGGGGGGTCTCGAATGAGCAGTTCTTC.

V and J are TRBV29-1 and TRBJ2-5, with D unclear. Trimming pared 2 bases from V and 0 bases from J, leaving 7 bases between. The CDR3 covers 13 residues. Germline lookup yields CDR1 SQVTM and CDR2 ANQGSEA. CDR3 bases: TGCAGCGTTGAAATACAGAACCAAGAGACCCAGTACTTC. Its translation is CSVEIQNQETQYF.

V and J are TRBV29-1 and TRBJ2-3, with TRBD2 matching 10 bases. Germline lookup yields CDR1 SQVTM and CDR2 ANQGSEA. There are 16 residues in the CDR3. Trimming cost V 0 bases and J 5 bases; bases outside gene matches: 8. The CDR3 coding sequence is TGCAGCGTTGAAGATTGGCTAGCGGGGGTTGGAGATACGCAGTATTTT. It yields the protein CSVEDWLAGVGDTQYF.

The J gene is TRBJ2-7, the V gene TRBV18; a possible D gene is TRBD1 (6 bases). Between the trimmed V and J ends, which lost 3 bases and 6 bases, there was a span of 15 bases. The CDR3 covers 14 residues. CDR1 is KGHSH and CDR2 is LQKENI in the germline V gene. The DNA for the CDR3 is TGTGCCAGCTCACCGGAACAGGGCTGGTCCGAGCAGTACTTC. Its protein product is CASSPEQGWSEQYF. Full variable domain (outside the CDR3, taken from reference TRBV18 and TRBJ2-7): NAGVMQNPRHLVRRRGQEARLRCSPMKGHSHVYWYRQLPEEGLKFMVYLQKENIIDESGMPKERFSAEFPKEGPSILRIQQVVRGDSAAYFCASSPEQGWSEQYFGPGTRLTVT.

This clone was recorded once. The chain carries TRBV5-1 and TRBJ1-2, with unresolved D. This CDR3 comprises 13 residues. Germline lookup yields CDR1 SGHRS and CDR2 YFSETQ. The V end was cut by 1 base, the J end by 3 bases, with 7 bases between. CDR3 region: CASSLTVDYGYTF. CDR3 bases: TGCGCCAGCAGCTTGACCGTCGACTATGGCTACACCTTC.

The CDR3 is CATSRGGAGANVLTF. CDR3 DNA: TGTGCCACCAGCAGAGGAGGGGCTGGGGCCAACGTCCTGACTTTC. This chain uses TRBV15 with TRBJ2-6; D may match TRBD1 or TRBD2 (5 bases each). The CDR3 extends over 15 amino acids. Between the trimmed V and J ends, which lost 1 base and 2 bases, there was a span of 6 bases. Germline CDR1 and CDR2: LNHNV and YYDKDF (reference sequence). Variable domain in full (rest from reference TRBV15 and TRBJ2-6): DAMVIQNPRYQVTQFGKPVTLSCSQTLNHNVMYWYQQKSSQAPKLLFHYYDKDFNNEADTPDNFQSRRPNTSFCFLDIRSPGLGDTAMYLCATSRGGAGANVLTFGAGSRLTVL.

CDR3 bases: TGTGCCAGCAGCTCGAGGGCCGGCGAGCAGTACTTC. Translation gives CASSSRAGEQYF. The chain combines TRBV5-6 with TRBJ2-5, with D possibly TRBD2 on 5 matching bases. The DNA end is a closer match to TRBJ2-7, so the J assignment may be wrong. Germline CDR1 is SGHDT and CDR2 is YYEEEE. The CDR3 is made up of 12 amino acids.

In its sample, this clone was seen a few times. This rearrangement joins TRBV7-8 to TRBJ1-3; 8 bases align to TRBD1. This CDR3 has 12 amino acids. CDR1 and CDR2 from the germline V gene are SGHVS and FQNEAQ. J lost 11 bases, V lost 4 bases, and 4 bases had no gene match. The DNA of the CDR3 is TGTGCCAGCAGCTCGGACAGGGCAGCCATATATTTT. Its translation: CASSSDRAAIYF.

The chain is built from TRBV5-1 and TRBJ2-5, with D possibly TRBD1 on 5 matching bases. The CDR3 has 13 residues. Germline V gives CDR1 SGHRS, CDR2 YFSETQ. V dropped 1 base and J dropped 3 bases, with 7 bases sitting between them. In nucleotides, the CDR3 is TGCGCCAGCAGCTTGCAGGACAAAGAGACCCAGTACTTC. As protein: CASSLQDKETQYF.

V and J are TRBV5-6 and TRBJ1-1, with 8 bases that match TRBD1. The CDR3 runs to 14 residues. The junction had 6 bases not matched to a gene; V was cut back by 4 bases and J by 4 bases. Germline-derived CDR1 and CDR2 are SGHDT and YYEEEE. CDR3 amino acids: CASSIQGGATEAFF. CDR3 DNA: TGTGCCAGCAGCATACAGGGGGGAGCCACTGAAGCTTTCTTT.

The V call is TRBV6-4, the J call TRBJ2-7; TRBD1 is a possible D gene (6 bases). From germline, CDR1 is MRHNA and CDR2 SNTAGT. The V end was cut by 11 bases, the J end by 2 bases, with 19 bases between. The CDR3 contains 14 residues. For the CDR3, the DNA is TGTGCCTTTGAGCCCGACAGGTTCGCCTACGAGCAGTACTTC. It is translated as CAFEPDRFAYEQYF.

The V call is TRBV18, the J call TRBJ2-2; 7 nucleotides match TRBD1. After removal of 6 bases from V and 0 bases from J, the junction contained 13 bases not matched to a gene. This CDR3 region has 18 residues. Germline V CDR1 and CDR2: KGHSH, LQKENI. CDR3 in DNA: TGTGCCAGCTCCTTCGGGACAGCGATGCTAGCGAACACCGGGGAGCTGTTTTTT. Protein: CASSFGTAMLANTGELFF.

CDR3 sequence: CASTLGQGYYNEQFF. As DNA, the CDR3 is TGTGCCAGCACCTTGGGGCAGGGATACTACAATGAGCAGTTCTTC. V is TRBV11-2 and J is TRBJ2-1; a weak D match, TRBD1 (5 bases). Trimming stripped 7 bases from V and 3 bases from J, with 16 bases between. In germline, CDR1 is SGHAT, CDR2 FQNNGV. This CDR3 is 15 amino acids long.

V and J are TRBV5-8 and TRBJ2-3; maybe TRBD2 (6 bases). Germline V gene sequence: CDR1 SGHTS, CDR2 YDEGEE. This CDR3 region has 16 residues. Trimming stripped 1 base from V and 1 base from J, with 13 bases between. CDR3 bases: TGTGCCAGCAGCTTGTCTTCTCGCGGGGGCACAGATACGCAGTATTTT. It yields the protein CASSLSSRGGTDTQYF.

V usage is TRBV19 and J usage is TRBJ2-7; D is perhaps TRBD1 or TRBD2 (5 bases each). This CDR3 is built from 14 residues. Looked up from germline, CDR1 is LNHDA and CDR2 is SQIVND (reference sequence). V shed 2 bases and J shed 3 bases, with 11 bases lying between them. The CDR3 bases are TGTGCCAGTAGTATACGACTGGGGGACTACGAGCAGTACTTC. This translates into CASSIRLGDYEQYF.

This chain joins TRBV30 and TRBJ1-2; D is ambiguous. This CDR3 has 13 residues. Trimming removed 3 bases at V and 6 bases at J, with 14 bases between. The germline V gene encodes CDR1 GTSNPN and CDR2 SVGIG (reference sequence). CDR3 bases: TGTGCCTGGAGCGCCCAGGTTGTGGATGGCTACACCTTC. This gives the protein CAWSAQVVDGYTF.

The CDR3 is CASSPRTMAAYEQYF. The DNA for the CDR3 is TGTGCCAGCAGCCCCAGGACCATGGCGGCCTACGAGCAGTACTTC. The chain employs TRBV7-8 and TRBJ2-7, with D unresolved. The germline V gene has CDR1 SGHVS and CDR2 FQNEAQ. This CDR3 has 15 amino acids. V was trimmed by 5 bases and J by 2 bases, leaving 16 bases between them.

Concerning this clone itself: This specimen includes other DNA sequences encoding the same CDR3. The chain joins TRBV7-2 to TRBJ2-1; 7 positions match TRBD2. With 2 bases clipped from V and 4 bases from J, the junction kept 8 bases outside the gene matches. The CDR3 consists of 16 residues. Per germline, CDR1 SGHTA and CDR2 FQGNSA. The CDR3 loop is CASSLTSAVLYNEQFF. The DNA for the CDR3 is TGTGCCAGCAGCTTAACTAGCGCGGTTCTTTACAATGAGCAGTTCTTC.

In its sample, this clone was seen once. The chain has TRBV9 and TRBJ2-3; 10 nucleotides line up with TRBD2. Germline-derived CDR1 and CDR2 are SGDLS and YYNGEE. The CDR3 runs 16 residues. V lost 0 bases to trimming and J lost 2 bases; unmatched junction nucleotides: 3. The CDR3 here is CASSVGTSGVTDTQYF. The CDR3 DNA reads TGTGCCAGCAGCGTAGGGACTAGCGGAGTCACAGATACGCAGTATTTT.

This clone was picked up many times. This sequence joins TRBV7-9 and TRBJ2-3, with D possibly called TRBD1 or TRBD2 (6 bases each). The CDR3 covers 15 residues. Trimming stripped 5 bases from V and 1 base from J, with 13 bases between. The germline gives CDR1 SEHNR, CDR2 FQNEAQ (reference sequence). The CDR3 DNA is TGTGCCAGCAGCCCCAAGGGGGGCGGCACAGATACGCAGTATTTT. The encoded protein is CASSPKGGGTDTQYF.

Concerning this clone itself: The sample carries other DNA sequences with the same CDR3. The chain joins TRBV5-4 to TRBJ2-1; D gene uncertain. V was cut by 0 bases and J by 0 bases, with 10 bases left in between. Germline CDR1 and CDR2: SGHNT and YYREEE (reference sequence). The length of the CDR3 is 16 residues. Here the CDR3 DNA reads TGTGCCAGCAGCTTGGGTCGCCCTAGCTCCTACAATGAGCAGTTCTTC. This codes for CASSLGRPSSYNEQFF.

The genes are TRBV5-1 and TRBJ2-3, with TRBD2 matching over 9 bases. This CDR3 region has 16 residues. V lost 4 bases, J lost 3 bases, and 9 bases stayed unmatched. Germline loops: CDR1 SGHRS, CDR2 YFSETQ. In DNA, the CDR3 is TGCGCCAGCAGCCGTCTAGCGGGATTTGGTACAGATACGCAGTATTTT. Amino acid sequence: CASSRLAGFGTDTQYF. Supplemented by reference TRBV5-1 and TRBJ2-3, the full variable domain reads KAGVTQTPRYLIKTRGQQVTLSCSPISGHRSVSWYQQTPGQGLQFLFEYFSETQRNKGNFPGRFSGRQFSNSRSEMNVSTLELGDSALYLCASSRLAGFGTDTQYFGPGTRLTVL.